This T cell receptor beta chain was captured by sequencing in a study of CD8 T cells in ankylosing spondylitis. Study-wide results and caveats: Blood of patients with ankylosing spondylitis appeared to be characterized by a TCR beta motif of eight highly homologous variants. Before this, some motif variants had been reported in reactive arthritis synovial fluid and blood.

The authors made TCR beta libraries by quantitative 5'-RACE with molecular barcodes. TCRdb independently ran MiXCR on the 5' RACE reads; one entry per CDR3 protein. This table has about 240,000 distinct CDR3 sequences, around 7.8% appearing once. This clonotype was observed at least ten times. Its antigen is undetermined. Germline V gene data show CDR1 as LGHNA and CDR2 as YNFKEQ. The CDR3 covers 14 residues. V lost 0 bases, J lost 1 base, and 6 bases lay in between. The sequenced sample consisted of blood, either unsorted or a sorted T cell fraction (not recorded which). The genes are TRBV4-2 and TRBJ1-2, with no clear D. This receptor was identified in a male donor with ankylosing spondylitis or in good health (not recorded which). The CDR3 DNA follows: TGTGCCAGCAGCCAAGAGTCGGATAACTATGGCTACACCTTC. Translated: CASSQESDNYGYTF.